The rows below give T cell receptor beta chains drawn from one sample of a study of beta chain features in type 1 diabetes. TCRdb's table, derived via immunoSEQ multiplex PCR, lists solely in-frame clones and lacks some. The profile covers roughly 150,000 clones, with over 8.5% appearing a single time and around 2.1% taken by the ten largest. Sample: central memory CD4+ T cells from blood. These receptors came from a man aged 18 to 35 in good health. CDR3s include the opening cysteine and the closing phenylalanine or tryptophan. Fields, in order: V gene, J gene, D gene, clone size, CDR3 protein, CDR3 DNA. D genes are given only for firm matches. Clone size, where shown, is once, few, many, or a class for clones that have expanded.

v_call: TRBV18; j_call: TRBJ2-1; d_call: TRBD2; clone_size: .; cdr3_aa: CASSLPGLGEQFF; cdr3_nt: TGTGCCAGCTCACTCCCGGGACTAGGTGAGCAGTTCTTC
v_call: TRBV6-1; j_call: TRBJ2-7; d_call: .; clone_size: .; cdr3_aa: CASSEKDSSYEQYF; cdr3_nt: TGTGCCAGCAGTGAAAAGGACAGCTCCTACGAGCAGTACTTC
v_call: TRBV2; j_call: TRBJ2-3; d_call: .; clone_size: few; cdr3_aa: CASRWTGDTQYF; cdr3_nt: TGTGCCAGCAGATGGACGGGTGATACGCAGTATTTT
v_call: TRBV14; j_call: TRBJ1-2; d_call: TRBD1; clone_size: many; cdr3_aa: CASSQDRLFYGYTF; cdr3_nt: TGTGCCAGCAGCCAGGACAGGTTATTCTATGGCTACACCTTC
v_call: TRBV4-3; j_call: TRBJ2-1; d_call: TRBD1; clone_size: .; cdr3_aa: CASTRTGYNEQFF; cdr3_nt: TGCGCCAGCACCCGGACAGGGTACAATGAGCAGTTCTTC
v_call: TRBV9; j_call: TRBJ1-4; d_call: .; clone_size: .; cdr3_aa: CASSPSGGGNEKLFF; cdr3_nt: TGTGCCAGCAGCCCCTCGGGGGGCGGTAATGAAAAACTGTTTTTT
v_call: TRBV7-9; j_call: TRBJ1-1; d_call: TRBD1; clone_size: .; cdr3_aa: CASSPDRGLGEAFF; cdr3_nt: TGTGCCAGCAGCCCTGACAGGGGGCTTGGTGAAGCTTTCTTT
v_call: TRBV19; j_call: TRBJ1-5; d_call: TRBD1; clone_size: once; cdr3_aa: CASRTGTGLNQPQHF; cdr3_nt: TGTGCCAGTAGGACCGGGACAGGGCTAAATCAGCCCCAGCATTTT
v_call: TRBV7-9; j_call: TRBJ2-2; d_call: TRBD2; clone_size: few; cdr3_aa: CASSFAGTSPGELFF; cdr3_nt: TGTGCCAGCAGCTTCGCCGGGACTAGCCCCGGGGAGCTGTTTTTT
v_call: TRBV10-3; j_call: TRBJ2-3; d_call: TRBD2; clone_size: many; cdr3_aa: CASASGTSGITDTQYF; cdr3_nt: TGTGCCAGCGCTTCCGGGACTAGCGGTATCACAGATACGCAGTATTTT
v_call: TRBV29-1; j_call: TRBJ2-1; d_call: TRBD1; clone_size: .; cdr3_aa: CSVPPTGGYYNEQFF; cdr3_nt: TGCAGCGTACCCCCGACAGGGGGCTATTACAATGAGCAGTTCTTC
v_call: TRBV30; j_call: TRBJ2-5; d_call: TRBD2; clone_size: .; cdr3_aa: CAWRAGGVETQYF; cdr3_nt: TGTGCCTGGAGAGCGGGGGGGGTAGAGACCCAGTACTTC
v_call: TRBV7-9; j_call: TRBJ2-5; d_call: TRBD2; clone_size: few; cdr3_aa: CASSSLAGDRETQYF; cdr3_nt: TGTGCCAGCAGCTCCCTAGCGGGAGACCGGGAGACCCAGTACTTC
v_call: TRBV5-1; j_call: TRBJ1-1; d_call: TRBD1; clone_size: .; cdr3_aa: CASCEGGFTEAFF; cdr3_nt: TGCGCCAGCTGTGAAGGGGGCTTCACTGAAGCTTTCTTT
v_call: TRBV29-1; j_call: TRBJ2-4; d_call: .; clone_size: few; cdr3_aa: CSVGEFDIQYF; cdr3_nt: TGCAGTGTAGGGGAGTTTGACATTCAGTACTTC
v_call: TRBV18; j_call: TRBJ2-6; d_call: .; clone_size: .; cdr3_aa: CASSPQFPRDLRSVLTF; cdr3_nt: TGTGCCAGCTCACCACAATTCCCCAGGGACTTGAGAAGCGTCCTGACTTTC
v_call: TRBV30; j_call: TRBJ2-1; d_call: .; clone_size: .; cdr3_aa: CAWSPRPPVGEQFF; cdr3_nt: TGTGCCTGGAGTCCCAGACCCCCCGTGGGTGAGCAGTTCTTC
v_call: TRBV28; j_call: TRBJ2-3; d_call: .; clone_size: few; cdr3_aa: CASSFPPELTDTQYF; cdr3_nt: TGTGCCAGCAGTTTCCCCCCGGAGCTCACAGATACGCAGTATTTT
v_call: TRBV4-3; j_call: TRBJ2-2; d_call: .; clone_size: .; cdr3_aa: CASSHYNTGELFF; cdr3_nt: TGCGCCAGCAGCCATTACAACACCGGGGAGCTGTTTTTT
v_call: TRBV9; j_call: TRBJ2-7; d_call: .; clone_size: few; cdr3_aa: CASSAGDRRMEQYF; cdr3_nt: TGTGCCAGCAGCGCCGGAGACAGAAGAATGGAGCAGTACTTC
v_call: TRBV5-1; j_call: TRBJ2-5; d_call: .; clone_size: .; cdr3_aa: CASSWGQETQYF; cdr3_nt: TGCGCCAGCAGCTGGGGCCAAGAGACCCAGTACTTC
v_call: TRBV10-3; j_call: TRBJ2-1; d_call: TRBD2; clone_size: .; cdr3_aa: CAIRTSGYNEQFF; cdr3_nt: TGTGCCATAAGGACTAGCGGGTACAATGAGCAGTTCTTC
v_call: TRBV28; j_call: TRBJ1-1; d_call: .; clone_size: .; cdr3_aa: CASSLRQKAFF; cdr3_nt: TGTGCCAGCAGTTTACGACAGAAAGCTTTCTTT
v_call: TRBV4-2; j_call: TRBJ1-5; d_call: .; clone_size: .; cdr3_aa: CASSQDAGVEPQHF; cdr3_nt: TGTGCCAGCAGCCAAGATGCAGGCGTCGAGCCCCAGCATTTT
v_call: TRBV9; j_call: TRBJ2-5; d_call: .; clone_size: few; cdr3_aa: CASSVGGSYQETQYF; cdr3_nt: TGTGCCAGCAGCGTAGGGGGTAGTTACCAAGAGACCCAGTACTTC
v_call: TRBV29-1; j_call: TRBJ1-1; d_call: .; clone_size: few; cdr3_aa: CSVAVGSLRAEAFF; cdr3_nt: TGCAGCGTTGCTGTTGGGTCGTTAAGGGCTGAAGCTTTCTTT